A selection of T cell receptor beta chains follows, all from one sample in a study of blood T cells in healthy people across ages. MiXCR was run by TCRdb on the 5' RACE reads, yielding one entry per CDR3 protein. The sample carries about 640,000 distinct CDR3 sequences, around two fifths recorded once. Specimen: blood. The origin of the receptors is an elderly man in good health. Both conserved end residues are part of each CDR3. Fields, in order: clone size, D gene, V gene, J gene, CDR3 protein, CDR3 DNA. D genes are given only for firm matches. Clone size, where shown, is once, few, many, or a class for clones that have expanded.

>-|TRBD1|TRBV7-2|TRBJ2-5
CASSLAPRQGGSETQYF
TGTGCCAGCAGCTTAGCTCCCCGACAGGGCGGTTCGGAGACCCAGTACTTC
>-|-|TRBV5-6|TRBJ1-2
CASSLVGHDNYGYTF
TGTGCCAGCAGCTTGGTGGGACACGATAACTATGGCTACACCTTC
>-|TRBD2|TRBV9|TRBJ2-2
CASSVAAGSNTGELFF
TGTGCCAGCAGCGTAGCAGCGGGATCTAACACCGGGGAGCTGTTTTTT
>many|-|TRBV29-1|TRBJ2-3
CSVASTDTQYF
TGCAGCGTTGCGAGCACAGATACGCAGTATTTT
>few|-|TRBV7-3|TRBJ2-1
CASSLGDQAEQFF
TGTGCCAGCAGCTTAGGGGATCAAGCTGAGCAGTTCTTC
>-|-|TRBV7-2|TRBJ2-1
CASSSSSGLYNEQFF
TGTGCCAGCAGCTCCTCCAGCGGCCTCTACAATGAGCAGTTCTTC
>-|-|TRBV6-2/TRBV6-3|TRBJ2-5
CASSYPRQIVQETQYF
TGTGCCAGCAGTTACCCGAGACAGATAGTCCAAGAGACCCAGTACTTC
>many|-|TRBV7-2|TRBJ1-1
CASSPRTGMNTEAFF
TGTGCCAGCAGTCCCCGTACAGGGATGAACACTGAAGCTTTCTTT
>-|TRBD1|TRBV7-2|TRBJ2-6
CASSIRQGAAGANVLTF
TGTGCCAGCAGCATTAGACAGGGGGCCGCTGGGGCCAACGTCCTGACTTTC
>few|-|TRBV6-5|TRBJ1-1
CASSPGRNYMNTEAFF
TGTGCCAGCAGTCCTGGGCGGAACTACATGAACACTGAAGCTTTCTTT
>-|TRBD1|TRBV10-1|TRBJ2-7
CASSERGQGVYEQYF
TGCGCCAGCAGTGAGAGGGGACAGGGTGTATACGAGCAGTACTTC
>few|TRBD1|TRBV5-8|TRBJ2-1
CASSHPNPGQGAYEQFF
TGTGCCAGCAGCCACCCAAATCCGGGACAGGGGGCTTATGAGCAGTTCTTC
>-|TRBD2|TRBV6-2/TRBV6-3|TRBJ2-1
CASSDGSVAGTQFF
TGTGCCAGCAGTGATGGAAGCGTAGCGGGGACCCAGTTCTTC
>few|-|TRBV12-3/TRBV12-4|TRBJ2-7
CASSPRDPKHAQYF
TGTGCCAGCAGTCCCCGGGACCCCAAGCACGCCCAGTACTTC
>few|TRBD1|TRBV7-2|TRBJ1-2
CASSPRQGMSYGYTF
TGTGCCAGCAGCCCTAGACAGGGGATGAGCTATGGCTACACCTTC
>-|TRBD1|TRBV29-1|TRBJ1-3
CSVSLGTGSRGNTIYF
TGCAGCGTCAGTCTAGGGACAGGGAGTCGCGGAAACACCATATATTTT
>many|-|TRBV7-8|TRBJ2-1
CASSLPGSNEQFF
TGTGCCAGCAGCTTACCAGGGTCCAATGAGCAGTTCTTC